This record covers a single T cell receptor beta chain. The antigen is undetermined. The data originate from a study of cytomegalovirus exposure and HLA in healthy donors. General study points: The finding came from a later analysis; first-cohort TCR clusters tended to co-occur in the 90 to 150 validation repertoires.

Assay used: immunoSEQ multiplex PCR; TCRdb lists only in-frame clones, some missing. The table has roughly 300,000 clones, about nine tenths seen once; the top ten hold roughly 1.1%. Donors were drawn from the approximately 120-subject validation cohort, separate from the approximately 680-subject first cohort. The sample was PBMCs. The sequence came from a woman younger than 45 in good health and CMV-seropositive.

CDR3 in DNA: TGTGCCACCAGCTTTACTGGAGACTCCTACGAGCAGTACTTC. Residues: CATSFTGDSYEQYF. V gene TRBV15 combines with J gene TRBJ2-7; no reliable D call. The CDR3 covers 14 residues. Deletions cut 5 bases from V and 0 bases from J, with 11 bases between. Germline V lookup: CDR1 LNHNV, CDR2 YYDKDF (reference sequence).